This entry lists 32 T cell receptor beta chains sequenced from one sample in a study of human T cells and chemical hapten exposure. MiXCR was run by TCRdb on the RACE reads, yielding one entry per CDR3 protein. The table includes 80,000 or so distinct CDR3 sequences, around 11% detected once. Sample time point: patch test 1, 2 weeks after DPC sensitization. Regarding treatment: therapeutic diphenylcyclopropenone sensitization with weekly scalp DPC. The sample consisted of whole blood, taken in connection with sensitization to the hapten diphenylcyclopropenone (DPC). The receptors shown here come from a woman between 50 and 59 years old with alopecia areata. Some clones in this sample may be carry-over from other donors' samples.

This clonotype was observed a handful of times. The rearrangement uses TRBV20-1 and TRBJ2-1; D is possibly TRBD2 (6 bases). CDR3 size: 14 residues. The germline V and J ends were trimmed by 3 bases and 0 bases, with 9 bases remaining between them. The germline V gene encodes CDR1 DFQATT and CDR2 SNEGSKA (reference sequence). The CDR3 DNA reads as TGCAGTGCTAGCACGACTAGCTCCTACAATGAGCAGTTCTTC. Its translation: CSASTTSSYNEQFF.

Here the CDR3 DNA reads TGTGCCAGCAGCCCCGGGACTAGCGGGGGGGCCCCAGAGACCCAGTACTTC. This encodes CASSPGTSGGAPETQYF. V usage is TRBV7-2 and J usage is TRBJ2-5; the match to TRBD2 covers 16 bases. The CDR3 length is 17 residues. Germline loops: CDR1 SGHTA, CDR2 FQGNSA. The junction had 7 bases not matched to a gene; V was cut back by 5 bases and J by 4 bases. Variable domain in full (rest from reference TRBV7-2 and TRBJ2-5): GAGVSQSPSNKVTEKGKDVELRCDPISGHTALYWYRQSLGQGLEFLIYFQGNSAPDKSGLPSDRFSAERTGGSVSTLTIQRTQQEDSAVYLCASSPGTSGGAPETQYFGPGTRLLVL.

This chain uses TRBV5-1 with TRBJ1-4; weak D call: TRBD1 (5 bases). Per the germline V gene, CDR1 is SGHRS and CDR2 is YFSETQ. CDR3 size: 15 residues. V was shortened by 3 bases and J by 4 bases, with 13 bases between the two germline ends. Here the CDR3 reads CASSSSGGYNEKLFF. The CDR3 DNA sequence: TGCGCCAGCAGCTCAAGTGGGGGGTATAATGAAAAACTGTTTTTT.

The sample holds a few counts of this clonotype. The rearrangement uses TRBV5-4 and TRBJ2-7; TRBD1 is a possible D gene (6 bases). The germline V gene encodes CDR1 SGHNT and CDR2 YYREEE (reference sequence). This CDR3 is 14 amino acids long. Trimming cost V 0 bases and J 3 bases, with 10 bases left between them. The CDR3 reads CASSLGQEYYEQYF. The DNA for the CDR3 is TGTGCCAGCAGCTTGGGACAGGAGTACTACGAGCAGTACTTC.

This clonotype appeared a few times. The CDR3 end shows no conserved phenylalanine or tryptophan, and so a read error is likely. The limits of the CDR3 on the DNA are not certain, so only TCRdb's listed CDR3 is given. The chain carries TRBV10-3 and TRBJ1-1. Germline V gene data show CDR1 as ENHRY and CDR2 as SYGVKD. Termini included, the CDR3 measures 16 amino acids. This chain's CDR3 is CAITLRDPHQSRRASG.

At least ten counts were recorded for this clonotype. The CDR3 spells CASSPGGRGHEQYF. CDR3 sequence (DNA): TGTGCCAGCTCACCCGGGGGCAGGGGCCACGAGCAGTACTTC. This chain links TRBV18 with TRBJ2-7; D tentatively fits TRBD1 or TRBD2 (6 bases each). The CDR3 runs to 14 residues. V lost 3 bases to trimming and J lost 5 bases, with 14 bases between them. Germline CDR1 reads KGHSH; CDR2 reads LQKENI.

The V and J genes are TRBV28 and TRBJ2-7; D gene ambiguous. The CDR3 spans 14 residues. The V end was cut by 7 bases, the J end by 0 bases, with 13 bases between. Germline-derived CDR1 and CDR2 are MDHEN and SYDVKM. CDR3 loop: CASNPSGTSYEQYF. The CDR3 coding sequence is TGTGCCAGCAACCCGTCGGGTACCTCCTACGAGCAGTACTTC.

This clonotype was found many times. This chain uses TRBV6-2 or TRBV6-3 with TRBJ1-1; D gene uncertain. CDR1 MNHEY and CDR2 SVGEGT come from the germline V gene. V gave up 10 bases and J gave up 1 base, with 13 bases separating them. There are 13 residues in the CDR3. CDR3 nucleotide sequence: TGTGCCACCTCTCGACTTAGGAACACTGAAGCTTTCTTT. Translation gives CATSRLRNTEAFF.

At least ten counts were recorded for this clonotype. The chain uses TRBV20-1 and TRBJ2-3, with TRBD2 identical over 16 bases. After removal of 5 bases from V and 2 bases from J, the junction contained 4 bases not matched to a gene. In germline, CDR1 is DFQATT, CDR2 SNEGSKA (reference sequence). This CDR3 region has 16 residues. The CDR3 loop reads CSAGTSGGANTDTQYF. In DNA form, the CDR3 reads TGCAGTGCTGGGACTAGCGGGGGGGCCAACACAGATACGCAGTATTTT.

This chain connects TRBV19 to TRBJ2-6, with 7 bases aligning to TRBD1. The CDR3 is made up of 16 amino acids. The germline V gene has CDR1 LNHDA and CDR2 SQIVND (reference sequence). Trimming at V came to 9 bases and at J to 0 bases, leaving 8 bases not matched to a gene. The CDR3 nucleotides read TGTGCCAGCAGGGACAGAATCCTCTCTGGGGCCAACGTCCTGACTTTC. Translating it yields CASRDRILSGANVLTF.

This clonotype was seen ten or more times. The chain carries TRBV29-1 and TRBJ2-6; unclear D gene. CDR1 and CDR2 from the germline V gene are SQVTM and ANQGSEA. Trimming stripped 3 bases from V and 0 bases from J, with 3 bases between. CDR3 length: 13 amino acids. The CDR3 DNA reads TGCAGCGTTGAGAGCTCTGGGGCCAACGTCCTGACTTTC. It yields the protein CSVESSGANVLTF. Supplemented by reference TRBV29-1 and TRBJ2-6, the full variable domain reads SAVISQKPSRDICQRGTSLTIQCQVDSQVTMMFWYRQQPGQSLTLIATANQGSEATYESGFVIDKFPISRPNLTFSTLTVSNMSPEDSSIYLCSVESSGANVLTFGAGSRLTVL.

This clonotype has only one observation. The gene calls are TRBV10-3 and TRBJ2-3; D is perhaps TRBD2 (5 bases). Looked up from germline, CDR1 is ENHRY and CDR2 is SYGVKD. Trimming took 8 bases from V and 2 from J, leaving 11 bases between them. The CDR3 has 13 residues. CDR3 nucleotide sequence: TGTGCCATCGGACTCCACATCACAGATACGCAGTATTTT. Its protein product is CAIGLHITDTQYF.

This clonotype was counted many times. The V call is TRBV4-1, the J call TRBJ2-1; D is possibly TRBD1 or TRBD2 (5 bases each). In germline, CDR1 is MGHRA, CDR2 YSYEKL. V was clipped by 3 bases and J by 10 bases, with 16 bases between them. This CDR3 region has 14 residues. In DNA form, the CDR3 reads TGCGCCAGCAGCCATCCGTCTCTCGAGGGGGAGCAGTTCTTC. It encodes CASSHPSLEGEQFF.

This chain connects TRBV7-9 to TRBJ2-5; D possibly corresponds to TRBD1 (7 bases). The CDR3 is 14 amino acids. V lost 6 bases, J lost 2 bases, and 13 bases lay in between. Germline lookup yields CDR1 SEHNR and CDR2 FQNEAQ (reference sequence). The CDR3 is CASRAGTEQETQYF. The CDR3 DNA follows: TGTGCCAGCAGGGCGGGGACAGAACAAGAGACCCAGTACTTC.

This clonotype was seen only a few times. This chain links TRBV29-1 with TRBJ2-5; maybe TRBD2 (6 bases). In germline, CDR1 is SQVTM, CDR2 ANQGSEA. The CDR3 length is 14 residues. The V end lost 4 bases, the J end lost 0 bases, and 12 bases lay between the germline ends. The CDR3, as DNA: TGCAGCGTTGCTTTAGGAGGGTACCAAGAGACCCAGTACTTC. Translation gives CSVALGGYQETQYF. The complete variable domain, with remaining parts taken from reference TRBV29-1 and TRBJ2-5, reads SAVISQKPSRDICQRGTSLTIQCQVDSQVTMMFWYRQQPGQSLTLIATANQGSEATYESGFVIDKFPISRPNLTFSTLTVSNMSPEDSSIYLCSVALGGYQETQYFGPGTRLLVL.

The chain carries TRBV12-3 or TRBV12-4 and TRBJ2-7; no clear D. V was shortened by 5 bases and J by 7 bases, with 12 bases between the two germline ends. There are 12 residues in the CDR3. CDR3 in amino acids: CASSGVSREQYF. CDR3 DNA sequence: TGTGCCAGCAGTGGGGTATCTCGGGAGCAGTACTTC.

V and J are TRBV7-9 and TRBJ2-7, with 12 positions matching TRBD1. The CDR3 sequence is 17 residues long. After removal of 0 bases from V and 2 bases from J, the junction contained 5 bases not matched to a gene. Germline loops: CDR1 SEHNR, CDR2 FQNEAQ (reference sequence). CDR3 bases: TGTGCCAGCAGCTTAGCGCCGGGACAGGGGGCTACCTACGAGCAGTACTTC. Protein: CASSLAPGQGATYEQYF.

This clonotype was seen a few times. V and J are TRBV28 and TRBJ2-1; D gene unclear. The CDR3 consists of 14 residues. V lost 7 bases and J lost 5, with 15 bases in between. Per germline, CDR1 MDHEN and CDR2 SYDVKM. The DNA for the CDR3 is TGTGCCAGCATGAGCACGATAGTTCACAATGAGCAGTTCTTC. The encoded protein is CASMSTIVHNEQFF.

This clonotype was observed a handful of times. This chain joins TRBV5-4 and TRBJ2-5, with D hard to call. Germline loops: CDR1 SGHNT, CDR2 YYREEE (reference sequence). The CDR3 has 12 residues. V dropped 2 bases and J dropped 4 bases, with 6 bases sitting between them. The CDR3, as DNA: TGTGCCAGCAGCTTCAATTCAGAGACCCAGTACTTC. Its protein is CASSFNSETQYF.

This clonotype has ten or more counts. This sequence joins TRBV12-5 and TRBJ2-1, with 11 bases matching TRBD2. Per the germline V gene, CDR1 is LGHNT and CDR2 is FRNRAP. The trim removed 4 bases at V and 3 bases at J, leaving 2 bases unmatched. This CDR3 comprises 15 residues. CDR3 sequence (DNA): TGTGCTAGTGGTTCTGGACTAGCGGGCTACAATGAGCAGTTCTTC. Translation: CASGSGLAGYNEQFF. Based on the CDR3 plus reference TRBV12-5 and TRBJ2-1, the full variable domain is DARVTQTPRHKVTEMGQEVTMRCQPILGHNTVFWYRQTMMQGLELLAYFRNRAPLDDSGMPKDRFSAEMPDATLATLKIQPSEPRDSAVYFCASGSGLAGYNEQFFGPGTRLTVL.

The chain uses TRBV7-2 and TRBJ2-2; tentatively, D is TRBD2 (6 bases). Germline lookup yields CDR1 SGHTA and CDR2 FQGNSA. This CDR3 has 16 amino acids. V lost 1 base and J lost 7, with 16 bases in between. CDR3 nucleotide sequence: TGTGCCAGCAGCTTAGGAGGGAGGAGTTCTAACGGGGAGCTGTTTTTT. It translates to CASSLGGRSSNGELFF.

This clonotype was seen ten or more times. This chain links TRBV9 with TRBJ1-2; a weak D match, TRBD1 (5 bases). Trimming removed 3 bases from V and 4 bases from J, with 28 bases in between. CDR1 and CDR2 (germline): SGDLS, YYNGEE. The CDR3 contains 19 residues. CDR3 nucleotides: TGTGCCAGCAGCGCGAACCTACGTGGGGCACTCACCCAGAGCTATGGCTACACCTTC. Protein product: CASSANLRGALTQSYGYTF. Drawing the rest from reference TRBV9 and TRBJ1-2, the complete variable domain is DSGVTQTPKHLITATGQRVTLRCSPRSGDLSVYWYQQSLDQGLQFLIQYYNGEERAKGNILERFSAQQFPDLHSELNLSSLELGDSALYFCASSANLRGALTQSYGYTFGSGTRLTVV.

This clonotype was seen many times. The J gene is TRBJ1-2, the V gene TRBV20-1; D gene ambiguous. V lost 0 bases to trimming and J lost 8 bases, with 7 bases between them. Germline V CDR1 and CDR2: DFQATT, SNEGSKA (reference sequence). The CDR3 has 11 residues. CDR3 in DNA: TGCAGTGCTAGAGATTTTCCAGGCTACACCTTC. Amino acids: CSARDFPGYTF.

This clonotype was observed a handful of times. The chain is built from TRBV5-5 and TRBJ1-6; maybe TRBD1 (5 bases). V lost 3 bases to trimming and J lost 4 bases, with 17 bases between them. Germline CDR1 SGHKS, CDR2 YYEKEE (reference sequence). CDR3 length: 17 amino acids. CDR3 amino acids: CASSSSGKQGYNSPLHF. CDR3 bases: TGTGCCAGCAGCTCGTCAGGGAAGCAGGGATATAATTCACCCCTCCACTTT.

This clonotype was detected many times. The V gene is TRBV10-3, the J gene TRBJ2-7, with D hard to call. Germline V gene data show CDR1 as ENHRY and CDR2 as SYGVKD. The length of the CDR3 is 12 residues. The germline V and J ends were trimmed by 0 bases and 3 bases, with 3 bases remaining between them. The CDR3 spells CAISESVYEQYF. In nucleotides, the CDR3 is TGTGCCATCAGTGAGTCCGTCTACGAGCAGTACTTC.

This clonotype appeared a few times. CDR3: CSATRTSGGLSYNEQFF. For the CDR3, the DNA is TGCAGTGCTACCCGGACTAGCGGGGGCCTCTCCTACAATGAGCAGTTCTTC. The chain couples TRBV20-1 to TRBJ2-1; 13 nucleotides align to TRBD2. J lost 0 bases, V lost 4 bases, and 6 bases had no gene match. Germline V gives CDR1 DFQATT, CDR2 SNEGSKA (reference sequence). The CDR3 loop spans 17 amino acids.

In its sample, this clonotype was seen many times. J is TRBJ2-1 and V is TRBV7-6, with TRBD1 as a possible D gene (6 bases). With 0 bases removed from V and 13 bases from J, the gap between germline ends came to 13 bases. This CDR3 has 13 amino acids. Germline CDR1 SGHVS, CDR2 FNYEAQ. This CDR3 reads CASSLARTGIQFF. CDR3 DNA: TGTGCCAGCAGCTTAGCCAGAACAGGGATCCAGTTCTTC.

This chain connects TRBV28 to TRBJ1-2; no clear D gene. The V gene's germline CDR1 is MDHEN and CDR2 SYDVKM. The CDR3 has 14 amino acids. Trimming cost V 2 bases and J 4 bases, with 11 bases left between them. CDR3 in amino acids: CASSLGREVYGYTF. The CDR3 DNA is TGTGCCAGCAGTTTAGGGAGGGAAGTCTATGGCTACACCTTC.

As regards this clonotype: Given a much more abundant clone one base away, this may be a read error. The V and J genes are TRBV10-2 and TRBJ2-7; weak D call: TRBD2 (6 bases). The CDR3 spans 13 residues. The germline V gene has CDR1 WSHSY and CDR2 SAAADI. V lost 10 bases and J lost 9, with 22 bases in between. CDR3 DNA sequence: TGCGCCACCGGGGGACTCCTCGCTTGGGGGCAGTACTTC. This encodes CATGGLLAWGQYF.

This clonotype has only a few counts. Sequence at one end of the junction differs from germline and may be a read error. The V gene is TRBV5-1, the J gene TRBJ2-3; D unclear. The CDR3 is 12 residues long. CDR1 SGHRS and CDR2 YFSETQ come from the germline V gene. CDR3 residues: CVSSHRTDTQYF. The CDR3 nucleotides read TGCGTCAGCAGCCACCGCACAGATACGCAGTATTTT.

This chain connects TRBV11-2 to TRBJ2-2; D not resolved. The CDR3 covers 12 residues. Germline CDR1 SGHAT, CDR2 FQNNGV. CDR3 sequence reads: CGPTPNTGELFF. The CDR3 coding sequence is TGTGGCCCGACCCCGAACACCGGGGAGCTGTTTTTT.

This clonotype was counted at least ten times. This chain connects TRBV10-2 to TRBJ1-1, with no clear D. With 2 bases removed from V and 5 bases from J, the gap between germline ends came to 15 bases. The CDR3 runs to 15 residues. Germline loops: CDR1 WSHSY, CDR2 SAAADI. The CDR3 reads CASSERIGFRTEAFF. The CDR3 DNA reads TGCGCCAGCAGTGAGAGAATAGGGTTCCGGACTGAAGCTTTCTTT.